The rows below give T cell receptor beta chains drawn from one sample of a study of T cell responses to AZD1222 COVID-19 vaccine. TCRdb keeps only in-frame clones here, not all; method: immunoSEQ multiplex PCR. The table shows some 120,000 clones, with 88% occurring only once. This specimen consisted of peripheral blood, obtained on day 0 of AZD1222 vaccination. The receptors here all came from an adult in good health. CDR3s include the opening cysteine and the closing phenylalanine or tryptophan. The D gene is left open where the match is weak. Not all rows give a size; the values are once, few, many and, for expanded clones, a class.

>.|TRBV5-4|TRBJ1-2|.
CASSLGGGANYGYTF
TGTGCCAGCAGCTTGGGCGGGGGCGCGAACTATGGCTACACCTTC
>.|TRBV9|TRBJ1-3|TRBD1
CASSTTGGAGNTIYF
TGTGCCAGCAGCACAACAGGGGGTGCTGGAAACACCATATATTTT
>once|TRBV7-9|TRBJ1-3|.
CASSFGQLVSGNTIYF
TGTGCCAGCAGCTTCGGGCAGCTTGTCTCTGGAAACACCATATATTTT
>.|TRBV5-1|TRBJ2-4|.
CASSSGDSENIQYF
TGCGCCAGCAGCTCGGGGGACAGTGAAAACATTCAGTACTTC
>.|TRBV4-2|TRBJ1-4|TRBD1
CASSLGQSNEKLFF
TGTGCCAGCAGCTTGGGACAGTCCAATGAAAAACTGTTTTTT
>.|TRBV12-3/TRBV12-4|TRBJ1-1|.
CASSPGPAAEAFF
TGTGCCAGCAGCCCGGGACCAGCGGCTGAAGCTTTCTTT
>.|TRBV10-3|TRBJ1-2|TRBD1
CAISESGQANYGYTF
TGTGCCATCAGTGAGTCGGGACAGGCTAACTATGGCTACACCTTC
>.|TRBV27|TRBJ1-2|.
CASRARGYNYGYTF
TGTGCCAGCAGAGCCAGGGGATATAACTATGGCTACACCTTC
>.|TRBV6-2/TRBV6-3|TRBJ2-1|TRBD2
CASSYTPPGRAYNEQFF
TGTGCCAGCAGTTACACCCCTCCTGGGAGGGCCTACAATGAGCAGTTCTTC
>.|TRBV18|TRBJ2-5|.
CASSPTARGETQYF
TGTGCCAGCTCACCCACCGCAAGGGGAGAGACCCAGTACTTC
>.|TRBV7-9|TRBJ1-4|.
CASSLALTGGNEKLFF
TGTGCCAGCAGCTTAGCCCTTACGGGGGGCAATGAAAAACTGTTTTTT
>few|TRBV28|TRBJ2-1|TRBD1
CASTSGQGLYNEQFF
TGTGCCAGCACCTCTGGACAGGGGCTGTACAATGAGCAGTTCTTC
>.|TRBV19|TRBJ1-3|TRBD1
CAIGTGGAGNTIYF
TGTGCCATCGGGACAGGGGGCGCTGGAAACACCATATATTTT
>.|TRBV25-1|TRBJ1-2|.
CASSVGSGYGYTF
TGTGCCAGCAGTGTTGGGTCAGGATATGGCTACACCTTC
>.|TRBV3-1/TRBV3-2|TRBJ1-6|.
CASSQDRSSPLHF
TGTGCCAGCAGCCAAGACAGGAGTTCACCCCTCCACTTT
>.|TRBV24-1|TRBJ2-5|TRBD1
CATSDSSGTGVFETQYF
TGTGCCACCAGTGATTCCTCCGGGACAGGGGTTTTTGAGACCCAGTACTTC
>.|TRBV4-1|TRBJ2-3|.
CASSQERRLTQYF
TGCGCCAGCAGCCAAGAAAGACGGCTTACGCAGTATTTT
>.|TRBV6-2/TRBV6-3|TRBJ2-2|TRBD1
CASSSPGTDNTGELFF
TGTGCCAGCAGTTCTCCCGGGACAGATAACACCGGGGAGCTGTTTTTT
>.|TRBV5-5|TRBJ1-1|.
CASSLRTDLMNTEAFF
TGTGCCAGCAGCTTGCGGACGGACCTCATGAACACTGAAGCTTTCTTT
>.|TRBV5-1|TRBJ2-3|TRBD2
CASSRAGASTDTQYF
TGCGCCAGCAGCCGAGCGGGAGCCTCCACAGATACGCAGTATTTT